Shown below are 6 T cell receptor beta chains from a single sample sequenced in a study of blood T cells in healthy people across ages. The use of a sample-barcoded 5' primer and a J-beta primer mix characterized a second PCR of roughly 7 to 11 cycles. TCRdb itself ran the 5' RACE reads through MiXCR, one entry per CDR3 protein. The sample lists about 620,000 distinct CDR3 sequences; roughly 21% were seen once. Material: blood. The source is a man between 65 and 85 years old in good health.

This chain joins TRBV3-1 and TRBJ2-5; TRBD1 aligns across 7 bases. This CDR3 region has 14 residues. Germline loops: CDR1 LGHDT, CDR2 YNNKEL (reference sequence). Losses at the gene ends were 5 bases for V and 1 base for J; bases not matched to a gene: 4. The CDR3 loop reads CASSYRGPQETQYF. The CDR3 DNA sequence: TGTGCCAGCAGCTACAGGGGACCCCAAGAGACCCAGTACTTC.

This clonotype was counted ten times or more. The CDR3 region has the DNA TGCAGTGCTAAGCCGGGACTAGCCGGGGAGCTGTTTTTT. This translates into CSAKPGLAGELFF. The V gene is TRBV20-1, the J gene TRBJ2-2; 8 bases line up with TRBD2. CDR1 and CDR2 (germline): DFQATT, SNEGSKA (reference sequence). The CDR3 runs 13 residues. V lost 4 bases, J lost 6 bases, and 4 bases stayed unmatched.

This clonotype was counted between two and nine times. With a much larger clone just one base away, this may be a read error. The chain couples TRBV29-1 to TRBJ2-1; no firm D call. This CDR3 is built from 14 residues. Germline V lookup: CDR1 SQVTM, CDR2 ANQGSEA. For the CDR3, the DNA is TGCAGCGCTGAATCCCGAAGCTCCTACAATGAGCAGTTCTTC. Encoded protein: CSAESRSSYNEQFF.

This clonotype was detected many times. The CDR3 coding sequence is TGCGCCAGCAGCCGGGAAAGGCTAGCGGGCAATGAGCAGTTCTTC. This gives the protein CASSRERLAGNEQFF. This rearrangement joins TRBV4-1 to TRBJ2-1; 8 bases map to TRBD2. Germline V gene data show CDR1 as MGHRA and CDR2 as YSYEKL. The V segment lost 4 bases and the J segment 6 bases; nucleotides outside the gene matches: 8. The CDR3 runs to 15 residues.

J is TRBJ1-2 and V is TRBV25-1; no clear D. Between the trimmed V and J ends, which lost 4 bases and 0 bases, there was a span of 3 bases. The CDR3 length is 12 residues. CDR1 MGHDK and CDR2 SYGVNS come from the germline V gene. The CDR3 DNA sequence: TGTGCCAGCAGTGTGCCTAACTATGGCTACACCTTC. Residues: CASSVPNYGYTF.

This chain links TRBV20-1 with TRBJ2-5; 8 bases map to TRBD2. Judging by the DNA end, TRBJ2-1 fits better; the J call may be wrong. CDR3 length: 14 residues. CDR1 is DFQATT, CDR2 SNEGSKA, per germline (reference sequence). CDR3 nucleotides: TGCAGTGCTTCCAGAGGGACTAGAGGCAATGAGCAGTTCTTC. The encoded protein is CSASRGTRGNEQFF.